These 24 T cell receptor beta chains were sequenced from one sample in a study of vaccination and CD4 T cells after COVID-19. Described treatment: roughly 10-day PBMC culture with coronavirus spike peptide pools or control peptides (ViraFEST assay). For these receptors, no antigen is known. The Oncomine TCR Beta short-read assay was applied to DNA of cultured CD4+ T cells. From the PCR reads, TCRdb called clonotypes with MiXCR, one entry per CDR3 protein. The data contain 20,000 to 25,000 distinct CDR3 sequences, more than 30% of them singletons. Sequences were derived from CD4+ T cells from blood, cultured in vitro, sampled before SARS-CoV-2 vaccination. The receptors were sampled from a human donor who received a COVID-19 vaccine.

This chain links TRBV7-9 with TRBJ1-5, with 8 nucleotides matching TRBD1. There are 14 residues in the CDR3. J lost 7 bases, V lost 4 bases, and 6 bases had no gene match. The germline V gene encodes CDR1 SEHNR and CDR2 FQNEAQ (reference sequence). CDR3 nucleotide sequence: TGTGCCAGCAGCTACGACAGGGGAGGCCAGCCCCAGCATTTT. It is translated as CASSYDRGGQPQHF.

This clonotype was picked up a small number of times. The rearrangement links TRBV24-1 to TRBJ1-2, with 7 bases lining up with TRBD1. J was trimmed by 4 bases and V by 5 bases; bases with no gene match: 6. Germline-derived CDR1 and CDR2 are KGHDR and SFDVKD. The CDR3 has 14 residues. The CDR3 coding sequence is TGTGCCACCAGTGCCGGGACAGCTACCTATGGCTACACCTTC. This codes for CATSAGTATYGYTF.

The chain employs TRBV21-1 and TRBJ1-2; the listed D gene, TRBD1, was not tested against the DNA. TRBV21-1 is a recognized pseudogene. The CDR3 sequence is 14 residues long. The CDR3 DNA reads TGTGCCAGCAGCAATTACGTCAGGGGTGGTGGCTACACCTTC. Translation: CASSNYVRGGGYTF.

This clonotype was counted a few times. The V and J genes are TRBV7-8 and TRBJ1-1; D ambiguous. With 4 bases removed from V and 0 bases from J, the gap between germline ends came to 9 bases. CDR3 length: 14 amino acids. Germline CDR1 and CDR2: SGHVS and FQNEAQ. CDR3: CASSSFIMNTEAFF. CDR3 nucleotide sequence: TGTGCCAGCAGCTCCTTCATCATGAACACTGAAGCTTTCTTT. The variable domain in full, completed from reference TRBV7-8 and TRBJ1-1, reads GAGVSQSPRYKVAKRGQDVALRCDPISGHVSLFWYQQALGQGPEFLTYFQNEAQLDKSGLPSDRFFAERPEGSVSTLKIQRTQQEDSAVYLCASSSFIMNTEAFFGQGTRLTVV.

Details on this clonotype: A junction end diverges from the germline sequence, so it may reflect a read error. The V and J genes are TRBV7-2 and TRBJ1-6; 10 bases align to TRBD1. Germline-derived CDR1 and CDR2 are SGHTA and FQGNSA. CDR3 length: 19 amino acids. CDR3 amino acids: CDSSHRRDRGGGNNSPLHF. The CDR3 DNA reads as TGTGACAGCAGCCACCGGCGGGACAGGGGAGGAGGAAATAATTCACCCCTCCACTTT.

The chain uses TRBV2 and TRBJ2-5; the D is unclear. CDR1 is SNHLY, CDR2 FYNNEI, per germline. Trimming cost V 6 bases and J 3 bases, with 5 bases left between them. The CDR3 has 11 residues. The CDR3 DNA sequence: TGTGCCAGCAGCACAGAAGAGACCCAGTACTTC. This gives the protein CASSTEETQYF.

This chain connects TRBV20-1 to TRBJ1-4, with D perhaps TRBD1 (5 bases). The CDR3 is 14 residues long. The germline CDR1 and CDR2 sequences are DFQATT and SNEGSKA (reference sequence). V lost 0 bases and J lost 0, with 5 bases in between. The DNA for the CDR3 is TGCAGTGCTAGAGACAGGGCAACTAATGAAAAACTGTTTTTT. Translation: CSARDRATNEKLFF.

The chain couples TRBV5-1 to TRBJ2-3; 16 bases are a match to TRBD2. The V segment lost 3 bases and the J segment 4 bases; nucleotides outside the gene matches: 2. From germline, CDR1 is SGHRS and CDR2 YFSETQ. The CDR3 is made up of 16 amino acids. DNA for the CDR3: TGCGCCAGCAGCTCGGGACTAGCGGGGGGGCCAGATACGCAGTATTTT. It translates to CASSSGLAGGPDTQYF.

The gene calls are TRBV2 and TRBJ1-1; D ambiguous. This CDR3 spans 13 amino acids. Germline loops: CDR1 SNHLY, CDR2 FYNNEI. The V gene lost 4 bases and the J gene lost 1 base, with 7 bases spanning the gap. This chain's CDR3 is CASSAQANTEAFF. The CDR3, as DNA: TGTGCCAGCAGTGCCCAGGCGAACACTGAAGCTTTCTTT.

This chain joins TRBV12-3 or TRBV12-4 and TRBJ1-6; D uncertain. CDR3 length: 13 amino acids. V lost 6 bases to trimming and J lost 8 bases, with 11 bases between them. CDR3 sequence (DNA): TGTGCCAGCAGCCAAAATTATTATTCACCCCTCCACTTT. The encoded protein is CASSQNYYSPLHF.

The V call is TRBV7-6, the J call TRBJ1-5; no clear D. Germline V lookup: CDR1 SGHVS, CDR2 FNYEAQ. The CDR3 runs 16 residues. The V and J ends lost 4 bases and 3 bases respectively, with 16 bases between them. The CDR3 nucleotides read TGTGCCAGCAGCTCCCAACCAGACGCGTACAATCAGCCCCAGCATTTT. This sequence encodes CASSSQPDAYNQPQHF.

This clonotype was found a few times. The rearrangement joins TRBV24-1 to TRBJ1-5, with TRBD1 identical over 11 bases. V lost 7 bases to trimming and J lost 8 bases; unmatched junction nucleotides: 9. Germline V CDR1 and CDR2: KGHDR, SFDVKD. The CDR3 consists of 15 residues. The CDR3 protein is CATSPGTGGAKPQHF. DNA for the CDR3: TGTGCCACCAGCCCCGGGACAGGGGGGGCGAAGCCCCAGCATTTT.

This clonotype was recorded a few times. V is TRBV27 and J is TRBJ1-1, with a tentative D call TRBD1 (6 bases). Germline loops: CDR1 MNHEY, CDR2 SMNVEV (reference sequence). With 4 bases removed from V and 5 bases from J, the gap between germline ends came to 14 bases. The length of the CDR3 is 14 residues. The CDR3 bases are TGTGCCAGCAGTTCGTACAGGGATAGTACTGAAGCTTTCTTT. Residues: CASSSYRDSTEAFF.

This clonotype was found a few times. The chain employs TRBV6-1 and TRBJ1-2, with D perhaps TRBD1 (5 bases). The germline V gene has CDR1 MNHNS and CDR2 SASEGT. The length of the CDR3 is 17 residues. Trimming took off 7 bases at V and 0 bases at J, with 21 bases between the two ends. This chain's CDR3 is CASILGEGRWTNYGYTF. CDR3 in DNA: TGTGCCAGCATCCTAGGTGAGGGGCGCTGGACTAACTATGGCTACACCTTC.

This clonotype has just one count. The V call is TRBV5-1, the J call TRBJ2-7; 10 positions agree with TRBD1. Germline lookup yields CDR1 SGHRS and CDR2 YFSETQ. The CDR3 has 14 residues. Trimming at V came to 0 bases and at J to 7 bases, leaving 4 bases not matched to a gene. In DNA, the CDR3 is TGCGCCAGCAGCTTGGGTGACAGGGGGCTAGAGCAGTACTTC. Protein product: CASSLGDRGLEQYF. The whole variable domain, remainder taken from reference TRBV5-1 and TRBJ2-7, is KAGVTQTPRYLIKTRGQQVTLSCSPISGHRSVSWYQQTPGQGLQFLFEYFSETQRNKGNFPGRFSGRQFSNSRSEMNVSTLELGDSALYLCASSLGDRGLEQYFGPGTRLTVT.

The chain joins TRBV6-1 to TRBJ2-7; 10 bases map to TRBD1. Germline V gene lookup returns CDR1 MNHNS and CDR2 SASEGT. The CDR3 runs to 15 residues. Trimming cost V 1 base and J 6 bases; bases outside gene matches: 6. CDR3 amino acids: CASSEDWTGGSEQYF. CDR3 coding DNA: TGTGCCAGCAGTGAAGATTGGACAGGGGGGTCCGAGCAGTACTTC.

The chain recombines TRBV27 with TRBJ2-2; 7 nucleotides line up with TRBD1. After removal of 5 bases from V and 7 bases from J, the junction contained 10 bases not matched to a gene. CDR3 length: 15 residues. Germline V CDR1 and CDR2: MNHEY, SMNVEV (reference sequence). The CDR3 region is CASSPLDRVGGELFF. Written as DNA, the CDR3 is TGTGCCAGCAGTCCCTTAGACAGGGTTGGCGGGGAGCTGTTTTTT.

The chain couples TRBV27 to TRBJ1-2, with TRBD1 matching 9 bases. J gave up 6 bases and V 5 bases, and 7 bases lay outside the gene matches. Germline V lookup: CDR1 MNHEY, CDR2 SMNVEV (reference sequence). The length of the CDR3 is 14 residues. The CDR3 loop is CASSPGTGKDGYTF. DNA for the CDR3: TGTGCCAGCAGTCCCGGGACAGGGAAAGATGGCTACACCTTC.

The chain carries TRBV14 and TRBJ1-5; D remains unclear. Germline V gene lookup returns CDR1 SGHDN and CDR2 FVKESK. The CDR3 has 15 amino acids. The V and J ends lost 3 bases and 0 bases respectively, with 9 bases between them. The DNA of the CDR3 is TGTGCCAGCAGCCAGGGAGGGTCTAGCAATCAGCCCCAGCATTTT. It codes for CASSQGGSSNQPQHF.

This clonotype has a handful of counts. This sequence joins TRBV25-1 and TRBJ2-3; possibly TRBD2 for D (7 bases). Germline CDR1 is MGHDK and CDR2 is SYGVNS. The CDR3 contains 15 residues. V lost 3 bases and J 4 bases, leaving 14 bases between the germline ends. CDR3 nucleotide sequence: TGTGCCAGCAGTGATTTGGGGGGGCAATCAGATACGCAGTATTTT. Encoded protein: CASSDLGGQSDTQYF.

This clonotype was recorded a few times. The chain is built from TRBV10-3 and TRBJ2-3, with 8 bases lining up with TRBD1. This CDR3 has 15 amino acids. Germline CDR1 reads ENHRY; CDR2 reads SYGVKD. V lost 6 bases to trimming and J lost 5 bases; unmatched junction nucleotides: 10. DNA for the CDR3: TGTGCCATCAGGGACAGGGAAGCCGCCGGAGATACGCAGTATTTT. It is translated as CAIRDREAAGDTQYF.

This clonotype was detected only a few times. This chain links TRBV20-1 with TRBJ1-4, with 7 positions matching TRBD1. Trimming at V came to 0 bases and at J to 8 bases, leaving 9 bases not matched to a gene. The CDR3 length is 15 residues. The germline gives CDR1 DFQATT, CDR2 SNEGSKA (reference sequence). The CDR3 DNA reads TGCAGTGCTAGAGATCTCAACAGGGGTAACGAAAAACTGTTTTTT. Translating gives CSARDLNRGNEKLFF.

This clonotype has just a few counts. The chain joins TRBV2 to TRBJ1-5; 7 bases align to TRBD1. CDR1 and CDR2 (germline): SNHLY, FYNNEI. V lost 6 bases to trimming and J lost 3 bases; unmatched junction nucleotides: 5. This CDR3 is built from 14 residues. DNA for the CDR3: TGTGCCAGCAGCGGACAGGCAGTCAATCAGCCCCAGCATTTT. It is translated as CASSGQAVNQPQHF.

The count of this clonotype is one. CDR3 coding DNA: TGTGCCAGCTCCTACAGCGAACTCTACGAGCAGTACTTC. This gives the protein CASSYSELYEQYF. This chain joins TRBV12-3 or TRBV12-4 and TRBJ2-7; D is uncertain. The CDR3 runs to 13 residues. The germline V and J ends were trimmed by 8 bases and 3 bases, with 14 bases remaining between them.